This TCR beta chain was sequenced in a study of shared clonotypes between healthy human individuals. Running of the assay took place at deep level. In the study's own analysis: Without quality scores, immunoSEQ junctional reads could not be filtered like full-length reads. Produced via immunoSEQ multiplex PCR; TCRdb's table is partial and in-frame only. D and trimming come from the DNA, and the V and J calls and clone size come from that table. Of 550,000 to 600,000 clones detected, 95% to 98% appear once; the ten largest clones hold more than 0.3%. A note on this clone: Antigen specificity is unknown.

Naive-designated CD8 cells lacked CD45RO, were positively enriched for CCR7, and omitted terminally differentiated effector memory CD45RA+ cells. Findings and limits, study-wide: Specimens sampled were limited to blood, with tissue repertoires likely differing. Memory subsets generally showed smaller estimated richness than naive subsets did.

The CDR3 consists of 16 residues. V was pared by 4 bases and J by 1 base, with 14 bases between. From germline, CDR1 is MNHNY and CDR2 SVGAGI (reference sequence). Sequenced sample: naive CD8+ T cells sorted from blood. V and J are TRBV6-6 and TRBJ2-4; D gene ambiguous. The receptor comes from a man aged 25-45 years in good health. In DNA, the CDR3 is TGTGCCAGCAGTTCTCTATCCTCGGAGGCCAAAAACATTCAGTACTTC. Its protein product is CASSSLSSEAKNIQYF.